This TCR beta chain was recovered during a study of CD8 T cells in Susac syndrome. V gave up 4 bases and J gave up 6 bases; unmatched junction bases: 2. The germline gives CDR1 SNHLY, CDR2 FYNNEI. CDR3 length: 14 amino acids. Random hexamers were used to reverse transcribe the RNA input (about 0.5 to 1 ug). A single record per CDR3 protein comes from TCRdb applying MiXCR to the immunoSEQ multiplex PCR reads. The data hold about 73,000 distinct CDR3 sequences, with about 94% observed a single time. The clonotype originates from a human donor with multiple sclerosis. Material for sequencing was CD8+ T cells from PBMCs. The chain recombines TRBV2 with TRBJ2-2; TRBD1 matches 10 bases. The CDR3 reads CASSVGQGAGELFF. The CDR3 bases are TGTGCCAGCAGTGTTGGACAGGGGGCCGGGGAGCTGTTTTTT.